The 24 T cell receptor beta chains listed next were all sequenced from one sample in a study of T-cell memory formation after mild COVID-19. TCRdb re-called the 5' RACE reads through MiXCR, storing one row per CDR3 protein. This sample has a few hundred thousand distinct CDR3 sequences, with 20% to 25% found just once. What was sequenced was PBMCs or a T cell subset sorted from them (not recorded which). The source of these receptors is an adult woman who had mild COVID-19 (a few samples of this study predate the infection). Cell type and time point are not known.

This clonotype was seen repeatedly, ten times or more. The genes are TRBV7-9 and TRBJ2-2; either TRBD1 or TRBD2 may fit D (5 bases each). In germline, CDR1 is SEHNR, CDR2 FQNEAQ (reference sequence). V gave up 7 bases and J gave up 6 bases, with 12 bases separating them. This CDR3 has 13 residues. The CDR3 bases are TGTGCCAGCATGACCGGGGCCGCCGGGGAGCTGTTTTTT. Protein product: CASMTGAAGELFF.

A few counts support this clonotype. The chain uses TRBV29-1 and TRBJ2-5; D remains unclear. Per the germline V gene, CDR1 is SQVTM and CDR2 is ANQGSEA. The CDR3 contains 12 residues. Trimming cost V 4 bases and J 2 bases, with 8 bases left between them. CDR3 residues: CSVGSAQETQYF. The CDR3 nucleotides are TGCAGCGTTGGATCGGCACAAGAGACCCAGTACTTC.

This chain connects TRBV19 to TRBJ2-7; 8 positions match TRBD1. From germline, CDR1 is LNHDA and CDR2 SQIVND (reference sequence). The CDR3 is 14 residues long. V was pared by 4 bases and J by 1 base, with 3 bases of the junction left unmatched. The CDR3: CASSTRTGSYEQYF. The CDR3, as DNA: TGTGCCAGTAGTACCAGGACAGGGTCCTACGAGCAGTACTTC. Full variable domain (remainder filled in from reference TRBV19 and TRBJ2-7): DGGITQSPKYLFRKEGQNVTLSCEQNLNHDAMYWYRQDPGQGLRLIYYSQIVNDFQKGDIAEGYSVSREKKESFPLTVTSAQKNPTAFYLCASSTRTGSYEQYFGPGTRLTVT.

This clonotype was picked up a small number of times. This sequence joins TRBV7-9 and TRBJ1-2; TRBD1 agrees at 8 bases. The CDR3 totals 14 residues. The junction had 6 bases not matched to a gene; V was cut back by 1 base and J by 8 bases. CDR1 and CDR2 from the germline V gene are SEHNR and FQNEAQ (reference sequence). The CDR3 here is CASSLEDRASGYTF. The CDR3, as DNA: TGTGCCAGCAGCTTAGAGGACAGGGCGTCCGGCTACACCTTC.

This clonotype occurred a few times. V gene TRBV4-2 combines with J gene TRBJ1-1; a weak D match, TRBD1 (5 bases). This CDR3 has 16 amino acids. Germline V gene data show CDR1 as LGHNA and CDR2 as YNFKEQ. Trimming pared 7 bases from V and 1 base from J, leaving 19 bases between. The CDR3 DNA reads TGTGCCAGCAAAAGCGGTTATAGACAGACGAACACTGAAGCTTTCTTT. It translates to CASKSGYRQTNTEAFF.

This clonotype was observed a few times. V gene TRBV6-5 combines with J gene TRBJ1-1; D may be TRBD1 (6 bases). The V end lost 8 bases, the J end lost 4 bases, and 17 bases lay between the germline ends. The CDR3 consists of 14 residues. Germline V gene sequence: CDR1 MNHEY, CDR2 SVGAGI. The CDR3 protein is CASFLNRAGTEAFF. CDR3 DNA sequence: TGTGCCAGCTTTTTGAACAGGGCGGGCACTGAAGCTTTCTTT.

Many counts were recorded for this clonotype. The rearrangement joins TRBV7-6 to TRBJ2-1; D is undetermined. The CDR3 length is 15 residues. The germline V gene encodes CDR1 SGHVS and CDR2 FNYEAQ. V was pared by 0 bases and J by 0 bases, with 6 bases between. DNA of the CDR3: TGTGCCAGCAGCTTAGCCCGGAACTCCTACAATGAGCAGTTCTTC. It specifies CASSLARNSYNEQFF.

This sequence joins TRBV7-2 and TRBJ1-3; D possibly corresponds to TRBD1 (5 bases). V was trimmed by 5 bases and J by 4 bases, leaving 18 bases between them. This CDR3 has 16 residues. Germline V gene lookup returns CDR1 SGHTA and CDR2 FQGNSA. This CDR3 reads CASSPSRDYTGNTIYF. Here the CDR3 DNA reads TGTGCCAGCAGCCCAAGCCGGGACTACACCGGAAACACCATATATTTT.

CDR3 loop: CSASGLVAGELFF. The CDR3 bases are TGCAGTGCTTCGGGACTAGTGGCCGGGGAGCTGTTTTTT. V gene TRBV20-1 combines with J gene TRBJ2-2, with TRBD2 matching over 8 bases. Germline V gives CDR1 DFQATT, CDR2 SNEGSKA (reference sequence). Trimming at V came to 5 bases and at J to 6 bases, leaving 5 bases not matched to a gene. The CDR3 extends over 13 amino acids.

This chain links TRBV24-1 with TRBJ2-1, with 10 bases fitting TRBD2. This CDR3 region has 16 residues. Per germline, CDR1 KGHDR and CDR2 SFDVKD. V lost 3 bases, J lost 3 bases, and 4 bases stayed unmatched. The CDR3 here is CATSDRLAGGYNEQFF. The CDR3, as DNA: TGTGCCACCAGTGATCGGTTAGCGGGGGGCTACAATGAGCAGTTCTTC.

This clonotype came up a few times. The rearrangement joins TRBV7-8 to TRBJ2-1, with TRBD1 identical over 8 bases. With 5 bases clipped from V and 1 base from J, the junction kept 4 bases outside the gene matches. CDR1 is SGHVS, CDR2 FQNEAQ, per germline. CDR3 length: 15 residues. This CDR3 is CASSARTGSYNEQFF. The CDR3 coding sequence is TGTGCCAGCAGCGCTAGGACAGGGTCCTACAATGAGCAGTTCTTC.

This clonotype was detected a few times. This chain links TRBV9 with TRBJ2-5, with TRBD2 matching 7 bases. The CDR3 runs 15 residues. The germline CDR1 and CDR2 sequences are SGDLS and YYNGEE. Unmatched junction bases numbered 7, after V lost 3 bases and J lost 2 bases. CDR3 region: CASSAMGGGQETQYF. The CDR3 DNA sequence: TGTGCCAGCAGCGCGATGGGCGGGGGTCAAGAGACCCAGTACTTC.

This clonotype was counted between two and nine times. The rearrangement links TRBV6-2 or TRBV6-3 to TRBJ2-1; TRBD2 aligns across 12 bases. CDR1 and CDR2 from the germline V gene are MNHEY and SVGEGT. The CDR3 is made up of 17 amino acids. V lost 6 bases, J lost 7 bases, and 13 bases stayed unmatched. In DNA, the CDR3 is TGTGCCAGCAGGCCCAGGGCTAGCGGGAGGGAGGTAAATGAGCAGTTCTTC. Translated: CASRPRASGREVNEQFF.

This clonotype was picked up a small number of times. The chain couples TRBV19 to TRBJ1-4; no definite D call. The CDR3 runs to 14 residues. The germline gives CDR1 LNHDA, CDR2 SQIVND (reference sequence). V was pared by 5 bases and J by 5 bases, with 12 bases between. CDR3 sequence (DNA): TGTGCCAGTAGTGCCCGGGTCGGAAATGAAAAACTGTTTTTT. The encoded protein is CASSARVGNEKLFF.

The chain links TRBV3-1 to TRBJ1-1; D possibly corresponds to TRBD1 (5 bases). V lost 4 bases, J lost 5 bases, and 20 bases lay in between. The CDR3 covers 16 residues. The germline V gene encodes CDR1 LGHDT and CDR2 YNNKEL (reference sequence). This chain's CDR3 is CASSPGSHGWGTEAFF. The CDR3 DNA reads TGTGCCAGCAGCCCCGGTTCGCACGGCTGGGGGACTGAAGCTTTCTTT.

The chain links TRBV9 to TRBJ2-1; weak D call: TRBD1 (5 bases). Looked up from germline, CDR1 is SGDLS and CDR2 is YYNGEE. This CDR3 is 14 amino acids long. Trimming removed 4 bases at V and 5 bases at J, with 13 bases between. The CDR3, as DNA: TGTGCCAGCAGCACCAGGGTGGGTCACAATGAGCAGTTCTTC. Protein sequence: CASSTRVGHNEQFF.

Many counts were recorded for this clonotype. The CDR3 sequence is CASSQGPGELFF. As DNA, the CDR3 is TGTGCCAGCAGCCAAGGTCCCGGGGAGCTGTTTTTT. The rearrangement joins TRBV3-1 to TRBJ2-2; D remains unclear. The CDR3 has 12 amino acids. CDR1 and CDR2 from the germline V gene are LGHDT and YNNKEL (reference sequence). V lost 1 base to trimming and J lost 6 bases, with 3 bases between them.

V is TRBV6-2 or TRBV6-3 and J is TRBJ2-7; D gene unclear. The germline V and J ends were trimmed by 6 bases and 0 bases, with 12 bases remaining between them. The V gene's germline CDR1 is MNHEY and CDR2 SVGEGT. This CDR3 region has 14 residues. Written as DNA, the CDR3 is TGTGCCAGCAGCCCCCCCTCCAGCTCCTACGAGCAGTACTTC. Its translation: CASSPPSSSYEQYF.

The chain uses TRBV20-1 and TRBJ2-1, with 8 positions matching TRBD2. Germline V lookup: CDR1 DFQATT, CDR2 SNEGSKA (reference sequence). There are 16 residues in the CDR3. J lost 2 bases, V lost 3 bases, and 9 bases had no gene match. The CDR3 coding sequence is TGCAGTGCTAGCCACCCGGGGGGGACACCCTACAATGAGCAGTTCTTC. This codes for CSASHPGGTPYNEQFF.

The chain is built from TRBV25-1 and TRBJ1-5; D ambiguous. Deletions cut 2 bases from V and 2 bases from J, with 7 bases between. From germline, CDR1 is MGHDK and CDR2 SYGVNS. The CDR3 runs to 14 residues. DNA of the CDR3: TGTGCCAGCAGTGAAGGGCCAGGCAATCAGCCCCAGCATTTT. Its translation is CASSEGPGNQPQHF.

CDR3 coding DNA: TGCGCCAGCAGCGCCCAGGGTGTCACAGATACGCAGTATTTT. Translating gives CASSAQGVTDTQYF. This sequence joins TRBV5-1 and TRBJ2-3; possible D gene TRBD1, 5 bases. The V gene's germline CDR1 is SGHRS and CDR2 YFSETQ. This CDR3 has 14 amino acids. V lost 4 bases, J lost 2 bases, and 11 bases lay in between. The variable domain in full, with the rest retrieved from reference TRBV5-1 and TRBJ2-3, is KAGVTQTPRYLIKTRGQQVTLSCSPISGHRSVSWYQQTPGQGLQFLFEYFSETQRNKGNFPGRFSGRQFSNSRSEMNVSTLELGDSALYLCASSAQGVTDTQYFGPGTRLTVL.

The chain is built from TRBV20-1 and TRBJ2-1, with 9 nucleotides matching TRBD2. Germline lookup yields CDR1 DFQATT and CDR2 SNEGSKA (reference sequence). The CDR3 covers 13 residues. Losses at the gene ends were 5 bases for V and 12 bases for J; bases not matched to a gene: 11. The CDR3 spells CSAPGTSRLGQFF. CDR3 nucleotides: TGCAGTGCTCCAGGGACTAGCCGTTTAGGGCAGTTCTTC.

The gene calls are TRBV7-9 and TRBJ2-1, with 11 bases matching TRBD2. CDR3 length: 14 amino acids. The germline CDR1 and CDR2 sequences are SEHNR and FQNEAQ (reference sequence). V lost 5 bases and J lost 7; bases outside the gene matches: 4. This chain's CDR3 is CASSPSSGRNEQFF. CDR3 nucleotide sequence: TGTGCCAGCAGCCCCTCTAGCGGGAGGAATGAGCAGTTCTTC.

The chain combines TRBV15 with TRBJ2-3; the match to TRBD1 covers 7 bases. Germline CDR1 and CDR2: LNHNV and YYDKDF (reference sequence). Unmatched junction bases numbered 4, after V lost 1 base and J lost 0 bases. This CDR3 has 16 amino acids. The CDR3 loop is CATSRVLGQSTDTQYF. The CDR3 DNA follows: TGTGCCACCAGCAGAGTGCTGGGACAGAGCACAGATACGCAGTATTTT.